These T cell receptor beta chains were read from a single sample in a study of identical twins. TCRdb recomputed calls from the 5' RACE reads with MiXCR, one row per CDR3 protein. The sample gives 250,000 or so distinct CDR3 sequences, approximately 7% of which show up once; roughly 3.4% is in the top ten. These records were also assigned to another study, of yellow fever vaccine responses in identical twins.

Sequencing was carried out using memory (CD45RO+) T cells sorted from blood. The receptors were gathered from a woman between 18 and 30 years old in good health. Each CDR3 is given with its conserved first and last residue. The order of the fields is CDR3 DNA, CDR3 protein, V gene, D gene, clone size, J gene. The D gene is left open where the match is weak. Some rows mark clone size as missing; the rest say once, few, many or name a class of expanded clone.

CDR3 DNA: TGTGCCAGCAGCCAGGAACTGAGCCAGGGCACCGGGGAGCTGTTTTTT; CDR3 protein: CASSQELSQGTGELFF; V gene: TRBV7-8; D gene: NA; clone size: many; J gene: TRBJ2-2
CDR3 DNA: TGCGCCAGCAGCATCTCCCGGGACTTACTCAGCAATGAGCAGTTCTTC; CDR3 protein: CASSISRDLLSNEQFF; V gene: TRBV5-1; D gene: NA; clone size: few; J gene: TRBJ2-1
CDR3 DNA: TGTGCCAGCAGTTTGGAAGGGACTAGCGGGCCTTACGAGCAGTACTTC; CDR3 protein: CASSLEGTSGPYEQYF; V gene: TRBV27; D gene: TRBD2; clone size: many; J gene: TRBJ2-7
CDR3 DNA: TGTGCCAGCAGCTCAAGGACAGGGTTCCATAATTCACCCCTCCACTTT; CDR3 protein: CASSSRTGFHNSPLHF; V gene: TRBV12-3/TRBV12-4; D gene: TRBD1; clone size: many; J gene: TRBJ1-6
CDR3 DNA: TGTGCCAGCAGCGTAGGGCAGGGAACGTACGAGCAGTACTTC; CDR3 protein: CASSVGQGTYEQYF; V gene: TRBV9; D gene: NA; clone size: many; J gene: TRBJ2-7
CDR3 DNA: TGTGCCATCAGTGAGATCCAGGGTACTGGGGCCAACGTCCTGACTTTC; CDR3 protein: CAISEIQGTGANVLTF; V gene: TRBV10-3; D gene: NA; clone size: many; J gene: TRBJ2-6
CDR3 DNA: TGTGCCAGCAGTTTTACTCGGACAGGCTGGGACACTGAAGCTTTCTTT; CDR3 protein: CASSFTRTGWDTEAFF; V gene: TRBV12-3/TRBV12-4; D gene: TRBD1; clone size: many; J gene: TRBJ1-1
CDR3 DNA: TGCGCCAGCAGCTTGGCCGGTATAGACAGCGTGGTTCCTGGGCTGTTTTTT; CDR3 protein: CASSLAGIDSVVPGLFF; V gene: TRBV5-1; D gene: NA; clone size: NA; J gene: TRBJ1-4
CDR3 DNA: TGTGCCAGCACCACAGGGGTGAACACCGGGGAGCTGTTTTTT; CDR3 protein: CASTTGVNTGELFF; V gene: TRBV12-3/TRBV12-4; D gene: TRBD1; clone size: many; J gene: TRBJ2-2
CDR3 DNA: TGTGCCAGCAGCAGACAGGGACAGACATTAAATAGCAATCAGCCCCAGCATTTT; CDR3 protein: CASSRQGQTLNSNQPQHF; V gene: TRBV28; D gene: TRBD1; clone size: NA; J gene: TRBJ1-5
CDR3 DNA: TGCGCCAGCAGCTTGCTGAGCACAGATACGCAGTATTTT; CDR3 protein: CASSLLSTDTQYF; V gene: TRBV5-1; D gene: NA; clone size: many; J gene: TRBJ2-3
CDR3 DNA: TGTGCCAGCAGCCAGGACGGTGAATACAATGAGCAGTTCTTC; CDR3 protein: CASSQDGEYNEQFF; V gene: TRBV12-3/TRBV12-4; D gene: NA; clone size: many; J gene: TRBJ2-1
CDR3 DNA: TGCAGTGCTAGACCCCCACAGGGCGGAGAGACCCAGTACTTC; CDR3 protein: CSARPPQGGETQYF; V gene: TRBV20-1; D gene: NA; clone size: many; J gene: TRBJ2-5
CDR3 DNA: TGTGCCAGCACCCACGGACAGGGTCTCGGGGAGCTGTTTTTT; CDR3 protein: CASTHGQGLGELFF; V gene: TRBV27; D gene: TRBD1; clone size: NA; J gene: TRBJ2-2
CDR3 DNA: TGTGCCAGCAGTGAACCGGGCCAGAATGGCTACACCTTC; CDR3 protein: CASSEPGQNGYTF; V gene: TRBV25-1; D gene: NA; clone size: NA; J gene: TRBJ1-2
CDR3 DNA: TGTGCCAGCAGTTTAGACAGGGTAGGGAATGAGCAGTTCTTC; CDR3 protein: CASSLDRVGNEQFF; V gene: TRBV12-3/TRBV12-4; D gene: NA; clone size: few; J gene: TRBJ2-1
CDR3 DNA: TGTGCCAGCAGCTTGGCTGGGACAGCAAACATTCAGTACTTC; CDR3 protein: CASSLAGTANIQYF; V gene: TRBV5-6; D gene: TRBD1; clone size: few; J gene: TRBJ2-4
CDR3 DNA: TGTGCCAGCAGGCCCGGGACAGGGAACTCCAATGAGCAGTTCTTC; CDR3 protein: CASRPGTGNSNEQFF; V gene: TRBV27; D gene: TRBD1; clone size: few; J gene: TRBJ2-1
CDR3 DNA: TGTGCCAGCAGCTTAGAGACCTACGAGGCGTACTTC; CDR3 protein: CASSLETYEAYF; V gene: TRBV7-2; D gene: NA; clone size: few; J gene: TRBJ2-7
CDR3 DNA: TGTGCCAGCAGCTTAAGTCTTGGAAACACCATATATTTT; CDR3 protein: CASSLSLGNTIYF; V gene: TRBV7-2; D gene: NA; clone size: many; J gene: TRBJ1-3
CDR3 DNA: TGTGCCAGCAGCCCCTCCACGGACAGGGGGCATGGCTACACCTTC; CDR3 protein: CASSPSTDRGHGYTF; V gene: TRBV3-1; D gene: TRBD1; clone size: NA; J gene: TRBJ1-2
CDR3 DNA: TGTGCCAGCAGCTTAGCCAGCCCGAATGAGCAGTTCTTC; CDR3 protein: CASSLASPNEQFF; V gene: TRBV7-9; D gene: NA; clone size: NA; J gene: TRBJ2-1
CDR3 DNA: TGCGCCAGCAGCTTGCCTGGCTATGAGCAGTTCTTC; CDR3 protein: CASSLPGYEQFF; V gene: TRBV5-1; D gene: NA; clone size: many; J gene: TRBJ2-1
CDR3 DNA: TGTGCCAGCAGCCGCAGGGGAGACCCGGCTTACAATGAGCAGTTCTTC; CDR3 protein: CASSRRGDPAYNEQFF; V gene: TRBV5-5; D gene: NA; clone size: few; J gene: TRBJ2-1
CDR3 DNA: TGTGCCAGCAGTGCCCTAGGGAGTTTGGACACCGGGGAGCTGTTTTTT; CDR3 protein: CASSALGSLDTGELFF; V gene: TRBV7-9; D gene: NA; clone size: few; J gene: TRBJ2-2
CDR3 DNA: TGCGCCAGCAGCCTTAGCGGGAGTACCTACAATGAGCAGTTCTTC; CDR3 protein: CASSLSGSTYNEQFF; V gene: TRBV4-1; D gene: TRBD2; clone size: NA; J gene: TRBJ2-1
CDR3 DNA: TGTGCCAGCAGCTCGATGCAGGTGAACACTGAAGCTTTCTTT; CDR3 protein: CASSSMQVNTEAFF; V gene: TRBV7-8; D gene: NA; clone size: few; J gene: TRBJ1-1
CDR3 DNA: TGCAGCGTTACCCGCGGGGGCGGCGAGACCCAGTACTTC; CDR3 protein: CSVTRGGGETQYF; V gene: TRBV29-1; D gene: NA; clone size: many; J gene: TRBJ2-5
CDR3 DNA: TGTGCCAGCAGCCCCCGACGGGACTCAGCGCAGTATTTT; CDR3 protein: CASSPRRDSAQYF; V gene: TRBV7-9; D gene: NA; clone size: few; J gene: TRBJ2-3
CDR3 DNA: TGTGCCAGCAGCTTAAGTTGGCCCGGGGAGCTGTTTTTT; CDR3 protein: CASSLSWPGELFF; V gene: TRBV11-2; D gene: NA; clone size: few; J gene: TRBJ2-2
CDR3 DNA: TGTGCCAGCAGCCAAGAAGGGACTAGCGGGAAGAATGAGCAGTTCTTC; CDR3 protein: CASSQEGTSGKNEQFF; V gene: TRBV4-2; D gene: TRBD2; clone size: many; J gene: TRBJ2-1
CDR3 DNA: TGTGCCAGCAGTGTGCCCGATACTGAAGCTTTCTTT; CDR3 protein: CASSVPDTEAFF; V gene: TRBV6-1; D gene: NA; clone size: many; J gene: TRBJ1-1
CDR3 DNA: TGTGCCAGCAGCCCCCGGACAGTATCGGGTTCGGGGTCACCCCTCCACTTT; CDR3 protein: CASSPRTVSGSGSPLHF; V gene: TRBV11-3; D gene: NA; clone size: NA; J gene: TRBJ1-6
CDR3 DNA: TGCAGTGCTAGAGTTGGGGGGGCCATCCAAGAGACCCAGTACTTC; CDR3 protein: CSARVGGAIQETQYF; V gene: TRBV20-1; D gene: NA; clone size: many; J gene: TRBJ2-5
CDR3 DNA: TGTGCCAGCAGCTTAGATAGCGGCCCCTACGAGCAGTACTTC; CDR3 protein: CASSLDSGPYEQYF; V gene: TRBV7-6; D gene: NA; clone size: NA; J gene: TRBJ2-7
CDR3 DNA: TGTGCCAGCAGTTTATCGGCTAGCGGGAGGCGACGGAATGAGCAGTTCTTC; CDR3 protein: CASSLSASGRRRNEQFF; V gene: TRBV12-3/TRBV12-4; D gene: TRBD2; clone size: many; J gene: TRBJ2-1
CDR3 DNA: TGCGCCAGCAGTGAAGGACAGGGTGTTACCGGGGAGCTGTTTTTT; CDR3 protein: CASSEGQGVTGELFF; V gene: TRBV10-2; D gene: TRBD1; clone size: few; J gene: TRBJ2-2
CDR3 DNA: TGCAGTGCTAGTGCAGGGTTTGGGGAGACCCAGTACTTC; CDR3 protein: CSASAGFGETQYF; V gene: TRBV20-1; D gene: NA; clone size: NA; J gene: TRBJ2-5
CDR3 DNA: TGTGCCAGCAGCTTAGAAGGGACAAAAACCTACAATGAGCAGTTCTTC; CDR3 protein: CASSLEGTKTYNEQFF; V gene: TRBV11-3; D gene: NA; clone size: many; J gene: TRBJ2-1
CDR3 DNA: TGTGCCAGCATTTTTCTGTCGGGACAGAGCTATGGCTACACCTTC; CDR3 protein: CASIFLSGQSYGYTF; V gene: TRBV7-9; D gene: TRBD1; clone size: few; J gene: TRBJ1-2
CDR3 DNA: TGTGCCAGCAGTCCTCCCTACCCGGGACATTACTACAATGAGCAGTTCTTC; CDR3 protein: CASSPPYPGHYYNEQFF; V gene: TRBV6-2/TRBV6-3; D gene: NA; clone size: once; J gene: TRBJ2-1
CDR3 DNA: TGCAGTGCTAGAGTAATCAACAGGGCGGGGAACACTGAAGCTTTCTTT; CDR3 protein: CSARVINRAGNTEAFF; V gene: TRBV20-1; D gene: NA; clone size: NA; J gene: TRBJ1-1
CDR3 DNA: TGTGCCAGTAGTATAGAGGGGGACGAGCAGTTCTTC; CDR3 protein: CASSIEGDEQFF; V gene: TRBV19; D gene: NA; clone size: NA; J gene: TRBJ2-1
CDR3 DNA: TGTGCCAGCAGCTTAGATCGGGGACAGGGGGCCTATGAGCAGTTCTTC; CDR3 protein: CASSLDRGQGAYEQFF; V gene: TRBV7-9; D gene: TRBD1; clone size: few; J gene: TRBJ2-1
CDR3 DNA: TGCGCCAGCAGTGATGTTAGGGAGCTGTTTTTT; CDR3 protein: CASSDVRELFF; V gene: TRBV10-2; D gene: NA; clone size: many; J gene: TRBJ2-2
CDR3 DNA: TGCGCCAGCAGCTGGACCGATAGCTCCTACAATGAGCAGTTCTTC; CDR3 protein: CASSWTDSSYNEQFF; V gene: TRBV5-1; D gene: NA; clone size: many; J gene: TRBJ2-1
CDR3 DNA: TGTGCCAGCAGTTTTCGCAGGGAAGAGACCCAGTACTTC; CDR3 protein: CASSFRREETQYF; V gene: TRBV7-9; D gene: NA; clone size: many; J gene: TRBJ2-5
CDR3 DNA: TGCAGTGCAAGGGACACCCCAACCATTTACCAAGAGACCCAGTACTTC; CDR3 protein: CSARDTPTIYQETQYF; V gene: TRBV20-1; D gene: NA; clone size: few; J gene: TRBJ2-5
CDR3 DNA: TGCGCCAGCAGCCCTACCCCGAACTGGGGCTCCTACAATGAGCAGTTCTTC; CDR3 protein: CASSPTPNWGSYNEQFF; V gene: TRBV5-1; D gene: NA; clone size: many; J gene: TRBJ2-1
CDR3 DNA: TGCAGCGGTAGGGGGGCTTCTGGAAACACCATATATTTT; CDR3 protein: CSGRGASGNTIYF; V gene: TRBV29-1; D gene: NA; clone size: NA; J gene: TRBJ1-3
CDR3 DNA: TGTGCCAGCAGTGTCGGGGGGGGAGAGCAGTTCTTC; CDR3 protein: CASSVGGGEQFF; V gene: TRBV25-1; D gene: TRBD2; clone size: few; J gene: TRBJ2-1
CDR3 DNA: TGCAGCGTCCCGGGACTAGCGGGAGTAAGGGAGCAGTACTTC; CDR3 protein: CSVPGLAGVREQYF; V gene: TRBV29-1; D gene: TRBD2; clone size: many; J gene: TRBJ2-7
CDR3 DNA: TGTGCCAGCAGCTTAGTCGGGAGCATACAAGAGACCCAGTACTTC; CDR3 protein: CASSLVGSIQETQYF; V gene: TRBV7-6; D gene: NA; clone size: NA; J gene: TRBJ2-5
CDR3 DNA: TGTGCCAGCAGCTTTCGGGCCTACACAGATACGCAGTATTTT; CDR3 protein: CASSFRAYTDTQYF; V gene: TRBV7-2; D gene: NA; clone size: many; J gene: TRBJ2-3
CDR3 DNA: TGTGCCAGCAGCCCTGGACTAGCGGGGTCCAATGAGCAGTTCTTC; CDR3 protein: CASSPGLAGSNEQFF; V gene: TRBV7-3; D gene: TRBD2; clone size: many; J gene: TRBJ2-1
CDR3 DNA: TGTGCCAGCAGCCAAGTAGCGGGGAAAAACGAGCAGTACTTC; CDR3 protein: CASSQVAGKNEQYF; V gene: TRBV3-1; D gene: TRBD2; clone size: few; J gene: TRBJ2-7
CDR3 DNA: TGTGCCAGCAGGCCCCAGGGGGGGAACATTCAGTACTTC; CDR3 protein: CASRPQGGNIQYF; V gene: TRBV6-1; D gene: NA; clone size: NA; J gene: TRBJ2-4